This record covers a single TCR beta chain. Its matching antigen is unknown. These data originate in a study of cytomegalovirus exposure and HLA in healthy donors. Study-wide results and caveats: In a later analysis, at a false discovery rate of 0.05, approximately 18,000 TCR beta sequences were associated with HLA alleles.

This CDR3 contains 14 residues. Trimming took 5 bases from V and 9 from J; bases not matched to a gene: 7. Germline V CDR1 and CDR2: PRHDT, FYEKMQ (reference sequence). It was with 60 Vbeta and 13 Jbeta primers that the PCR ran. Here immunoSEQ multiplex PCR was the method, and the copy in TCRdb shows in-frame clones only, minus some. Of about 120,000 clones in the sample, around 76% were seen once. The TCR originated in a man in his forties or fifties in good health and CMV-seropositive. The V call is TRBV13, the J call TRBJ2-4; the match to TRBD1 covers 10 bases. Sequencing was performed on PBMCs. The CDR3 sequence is CASSNRDRGSIQYF. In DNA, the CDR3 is TGTGCCAGCAGCAACCGGGACAGGGGATCCATTCAGTACTTC.